What follows is one T cell receptor (beta chain) and its context. Sequenced by immunoSEQ multiplex PCR; TCRdb stores in-frame clones only, minus some. The sample records tens of thousands of clones, 82% being singletons. The V and J ends lost 0 bases and 4 bases, in that order; junction bases with no gene match: 4. The CDR3 is made up of 16 amino acids. Germline V gives CDR1 KGHSH, CDR2 LQKENI. These data belong to a study of memory CD4+ T cells and cytomegalovirus serostatus. Across the study: Of the healthy Belgian adults, several were CMV seropositive and 24 seronegative.

The sort gate was single viable CD3+CD4+CD8-CD45RO+ cells for memory CD4+ T cells. Sequencing input: memory CD4+ T cells from blood. V is TRBV18 and J is TRBJ2-1; 9 bases are a match to TRBD2. The clonotype originates from an adult in good health and CMV-seronegative. The CDR3 here is CASSPPIAGAYNEQFF. Here the CDR3 DNA reads TGTGCCAGCTCACCACCGATAGCGGGGGCTTACAATGAGCAGTTCTTC.